Shown below are 27 T cell receptor beta chains from a single sample sequenced in a study of OX40 agonist ivuxolimab in advanced cancers. Libraries were prepared through the immunoSEQ multiplex PCR assay. What TCRdb holds here is the immuneACCESS table cut down to in-frame rearrangements. Part of the clones is not present; checked against another copy, under half of the missing clones reflect an unresolved V gene, and the others are unexplained. The sample table contains over 9,000 clones; only one count was recorded for around 84% of them. Almost 30% of the sample comes from the top ten. The sequences come from CD4+ or CD8+ T cells sorted from blood, collected in a trial of the OX40 agonist ivuxolimab. The receptors were sampled from an adult with an advanced solid tumor such as melanoma, head and neck, liver or kidney cancer.

The V and J genes are TRBV27 and TRBJ2-7; tentatively, D is TRBD2 (7 bases). The germline V gene encodes CDR1 MNHEY and CDR2 SMNVEV (reference sequence). Trimming took 3 bases from V and 1 from J, leaving 19 bases between them. This CDR3 has 17 amino acids. The CDR3 here is CASSFIGTGGFSYEQYF. The CDR3 region has the DNA TGTGCCAGCAGTTTTATAGGGACGGGGGGCTTTTCCTACGAGCAGTACTTC.

The V call is TRBV6-6, the J call TRBJ1-3; D remains unclear. Germline V gene lookup returns CDR1 MNHNY and CDR2 SVGAGI (reference sequence). The V gene lost 2 bases and the J gene lost 4 bases, with 9 bases spanning the gap. The CDR3 length is 14 residues. In DNA form, the CDR3 reads TGTGCCAGCAGTTACGAGGGTACCGGAAACACCATATATTTT. Protein: CASSYEGTGNTIYF.

CDR3 DNA: TGTGCCAGCAGCTTAGTCACCCGATCTTCAGATGGGCAGTACTTC. This encodes CASSLVTRSSDGQYF. The chain employs TRBV7-9 and TRBJ2-7, with unresolved D. CDR1 is SEHNR, CDR2 FQNEAQ, per germline (reference sequence). V lost 1 base and J 9 bases, leaving 19 bases between the germline ends. CDR3 length equals 15 residues. Drawing the rest from reference TRBV7-9 and TRBJ2-7, the complete variable domain is DTGVSQNPRHKITKRGQNVTFRCDPISEHNRLYWYRQTLGQGPEFLTYFQNEAQLEKSRLLSDRFSAERPKGSFSTLEIQRTEQGDSAMYLCASSLVTRSSDGQYFGPGTRLTVT.

In this sample, this clone turned up a few times. The gene calls are TRBV19 and TRBJ2-5; the D gene is possibly TRBD2 (6 bases). The ends were cut back, 4 bases at V and 2 bases at J, with 17 bases in the middle. The germline V gene encodes CDR1 LNHDA and CDR2 SQIVND (reference sequence). The CDR3 runs to 16 residues. CDR3 loop: CASSTYGGSLQETQYF. The CDR3 DNA is TGTGCCAGTAGTACGTACGGGGGATCCTTACAAGAGACCCAGTACTTC.

The chain links TRBV28 to TRBJ1-2, with 8 nucleotides matching TRBD1. CDR1 is MDHEN, CDR2 SYDVKM, per germline. This CDR3 has 12 residues. The V segment lost 10 bases and the J segment 8 bases; nucleotides outside the gene matches: 9. CDR3 amino acids: CATTTGAEGYTF. The CDR3 coding sequence is TGTGCCACCACGACAGGGGCTGAAGGCTACACCTTC.

The chain is built from TRBV10-2 and TRBJ2-1; no clear D gene. The CDR3 runs 14 residues. The germline CDR1 and CDR2 sequences are WSHSY and SAAADI. V was clipped by 4 bases and J by 8 bases, with 15 bases between them. CDR3 region: CASSAPGLWDEQFF. The CDR3 bases are TGCGCCAGCAGTGCGCCTGGTCTGTGGGATGAGCAGTTCTTC.

The chain joins TRBV9 to TRBJ1-1; D not resolved. Trimming removed 10 bases from V and 0 bases from J, with 10 bases in between. The CDR3 is 12 residues long. From germline, CDR1 is SGDLS and CDR2 YYNGEE. This chain's CDR3 is CAGGGMNTEAFF. The CDR3 nucleotides are TGTGCCGGAGGTGGCATGAACACTGAAGCTTTCTTT.

This sequence joins TRBV4-3 and TRBJ1-2; D unresolved. CDR1 LGHNA and CDR2 YSLEER come from the germline V gene. This CDR3 has 14 residues. Trimming stripped 5 bases from V and 4 bases from J, with 14 bases between. CDR3 sequence: CASSLRRKTYGYTF. The CDR3, as DNA: TGCGCCAGCAGCTTACGTCGAAAGACCTATGGCTACACCTTC.

The sample holds a few counts of this clone. The rearrangement uses TRBV5-8 and TRBJ2-7; possible D gene TRBD1, 6 bases. Trimming took 1 base from V and 0 from J, leaving 8 bases between them. There are 14 residues in the CDR3. CDR1 and CDR2 (germline): SGHTS, YDEGEE. CDR3 loop: CASSLTGYSYEQYF. For the CDR3, the DNA is TGTGCCAGCAGCTTGACAGGGTACTCCTACGAGCAGTACTTC.

This rearrangement joins TRBV28 to TRBJ1-4; 10 bases agree with TRBD1. V shed 7 bases, J shed 8 bases, and the junction held 10 bases outside the gene matches. The CDR3 has 15 amino acids. The germline CDR1 and CDR2 sequences are MDHEN and SYDVKM. CDR3 sequence reads: CASTPGRDRGEKLFF. CDR3 coding DNA: TGTGCCAGCACCCCGGGGCGGGACAGGGGAGAAAAACTGTTTTTT. Filled out from reference TRBV28 and TRBJ1-4, the complete variable domain reads DVKVTQSSRYLVKRTGEKVFLECVQDMDHENMFWYRQDPGLGLRLIYFSYDVKMKEKGDIPEGYSVSREKKERFSLILESASTNQTSMYLCASTPGRDRGEKLFFGSGTQLSVL.

This sequence joins TRBV5-5 and TRBJ2-7, with 7 bases lining up with TRBD1. V dropped 2 bases and J dropped 0; count of bases not matched to a gene: 8. Germline values: CDR1 SGHKS, CDR2 YYEKEE (reference sequence). The CDR3 spans 16 residues. The CDR3 nucleotides read TGTGCCAGCAGCTTACCCGGACAGGAGAGCTCCTACGAGCAGTACTTC. It translates to CASSLPGQESSYEQYF.

The chain links TRBV9 to TRBJ2-5; tentatively, D is TRBD2 (6 bases). The CDR3 is made up of 16 amino acids. Germline values: CDR1 SGDLS, CDR2 YYNGEE. Trimming took 2 bases from V and 1 from J, leaving 15 bases between them. CDR3 loop: CASSVPAEGGQETQYF. The CDR3 coding sequence is TGTGCCAGCAGCGTCCCTGCGGAGGGTGGCCAAGAGACCCAGTACTTC.

This clone was counted a few times. The V gene is TRBV11-1, the J gene TRBJ2-1; D remains unclear. The CDR3 is 14 residues long. Germline CDR1 and CDR2: SGHAT and FQDESV (reference sequence). Trimming took 4 bases from V and 4 from J, leaving 11 bases between them. CDR3 nucleotides: TGTGCCAGCAGCTCCCCCGCCCTTTACAATGAGCAGTTCTTC. Translated, it gives CASSSPALYNEQFF.

On this clone: This same CDR3 is encoded by further DNA sequences in the sample. The chain employs TRBV7-3 and TRBJ2-3; 7 positions agree with TRBD2. The germline gives CDR1 SGHTA, CDR2 FQGTGA. V dropped 5 bases and J dropped 2; count of bases not matched to a gene: 7. The CDR3 consists of 15 residues. The CDR3 region has the DNA TGTGCCAGCAGCCCCGGCGGGGGACCCACAGATACGCAGTATTTT. Encoded protein: CASSPGGGPTDTQYF. Filled out from reference TRBV7-3 and TRBJ2-3, the complete variable domain reads GAGVSQTPSNKVTEKGKYVELRCDPISGHTALYWYRQSLGQGPEFLIYFQGTGAADDSGLPNDRFFAVRPEGSVSTLKIQRTERGDSAVYLCASSPGGGPTDTQYFGPGTRLTVL.

The chain has TRBV9 and TRBJ2-2, with 9 bases fitting TRBD1. From germline, CDR1 is SGDLS and CDR2 YYNGEE. CDR3 length: 17 residues. V lost 1 base and J lost 4; bases outside the gene matches: 8. CDR3 amino acids: CASSVPRDRVSTGELFF. CDR3 DNA sequence: TGTGCCAGCAGCGTACCAAGGGACAGGGTTAGCACCGGGGAGCTGTTTTTT.

This clone was found once. The chain combines TRBV11-2 with TRBJ1-2, with D tentatively TRBD1 (6 bases). V was trimmed by 5 bases and J by 2 bases, leaving 12 bases between them. CDR1 and CDR2 from the germline V gene are SGHAT and FQNNGV. This CDR3 comprises 14 residues. The CDR3 sequence is CASSPSTGNYGYTF. For the CDR3, the DNA is TGTGCCAGCAGCCCCTCGACAGGAAACTATGGCTACACCTTC.

This clone was seen a few times. The chain joins TRBV15 to TRBJ2-3; D unclear. The CDR3 sequence is 15 residues long. The germline V gene has CDR1 LNHNV and CDR2 YYDKDF (reference sequence). Between the trimmed V and J ends, which lost 1 base and 3 bases, there was a span of 11 bases. CDR3 in amino acids: CATSRGRADTDTQYF. The CDR3 DNA reads TGTGCCACCAGCAGAGGAAGGGCAGATACAGATACGCAGTATTTT.

In this sample, this clone turned up once. This rearrangement joins TRBV7-9 to TRBJ2-1, with TRBD2 identical over 7 bases. The CDR3 is 14 residues long. CDR1 is SEHNR, CDR2 FQNEAQ, per germline (reference sequence). The V and J ends lost 5 bases and 6 bases, in that order; junction bases with no gene match: 7. The CDR3 region has the DNA TGTGCCAGCAGCCAAGGGACTATCCTCAATGAGCAGTTCTTC. Its translation: CASSQGTILNEQFF.

The rearrangement links TRBV19 to TRBJ2-5, with 9 positions matching TRBD1. CDR1 LNHDA and CDR2 SQIVND come from the germline V gene (reference sequence). The CDR3 sequence is 17 residues long. With V trimmed by 5 bases and J by 4 bases, 14 bases remained unmatched. The CDR3 sequence is CASSPRPGTGRRETQYF. CDR3 DNA: TGTGCCAGTAGTCCTCGTCCCGGGACAGGGAGGAGAGAGACCCAGTACTTC.

The rearrangement joins TRBV27 to TRBJ2-1, with 8 bases that match TRBD2. Germline assignment: CDR1 MNHEY and CDR2 SMNVEV (reference sequence). The trim removed 7 bases at V and 0 bases at J, leaving 17 bases unmatched. The CDR3 loop spans 19 amino acids. The DNA of the CDR3 is TGTGCCAGCACCCTTGGGCCTCTTAGCGGGGTGAGCTCCTACAATGAGCAGTTCTTC. It yields the protein CASTLGPLSGVSSYNEQFF.

The chain couples TRBV6-6 to TRBJ1-2, with TRBD1 as a possible D gene (5 bases). Trimming removed 6 bases at V and 4 bases at J, with 12 bases between. This CDR3 has 13 residues. The germline V gene encodes CDR1 MNHNY and CDR2 SVGAGI (reference sequence). CDR3 sequence reads: CASRPRGIYGYTF. CDR3 in DNA: TGTGCCAGCAGACCACGGGGGATCTATGGCTACACCTTC.

This chain uses TRBV4-3 with TRBJ2-7, with D perhaps TRBD1 (5 bases). Germline V gene sequence: CDR1 LGHNA, CDR2 YSLEER. This CDR3 has 14 residues. V was pared by 4 bases and J by 3 bases, with 13 bases between. The CDR3: CASSLADSNYEQYF. Written as DNA, the CDR3 is TGCGCCAGCAGCCTAGCTGACAGTAACTACGAGCAGTACTTC.

Regarding this clone: Because it lacks the conserved phenylalanine or tryptophan at the end, this CDR3 is likely a read error. It is unclear where the CDR3 begins or ends on the DNA, so no DNA is shown, and the CDR3 is as TCRdb lists it. This sequence joins TRBV14 and TRBJ1-5. Per germline, CDR1 SGHDN and CDR2 FVKESK. The CDR3 length equals 10 residues, ends included. CDR3 region: CASSHRPSTR.

The V call is TRBV7-9, the J call TRBJ1-1; maybe TRBD1 (6 bases). The CDR3 is made up of 14 amino acids. Germline V lookup: CDR1 SEHNR, CDR2 FQNEAQ (reference sequence). V shed 3 bases and J shed 1 base, with 9 bases lying between them. The CDR3 DNA follows: TGTGCCAGCAGCTTTGGGGGCGGGAACACTGAAGCTTTCTTT. It yields the protein CASSFGGGNTEAFF.

This clone was recorded once. This sequence joins TRBV5-1 and TRBJ2-2; the D gene is possibly TRBD2 (5 bases). The CDR3 is 15 residues long. V lost 7 bases to trimming and J lost 0 bases, with 13 bases between them. Germline V gene data show CDR1 as SGHRS and CDR2 as YFSETQ. In DNA form, the CDR3 reads TGCGCCAGCGGGCCTCGGACTCCGAACACCGGGGAGCTGTTTTTT. Amino acids: CASGPRTPNTGELFF.

The J gene is TRBJ2-2, the V gene TRBV4-2; D is uncertain. The CDR3 consists of 15 residues. V was shortened by 1 base and J by 2 bases, with 8 bases between the two germline ends. Germline V gene lookup returns CDR1 LGHNA and CDR2 YNFKEQ. Here the CDR3 reads CASSQGKGNTGELFF. CDR3 sequence (DNA): TGTGCCAGCAGCCAAGGGAAAGGCAACACCGGGGAGCTGTTTTTT.

This clone was detected only a few times. The chain joins TRBV2 to TRBJ1-1, with D maybe TRBD1 (5 bases). The V gene's germline CDR1 is SNHLY and CDR2 FYNNEI. This CDR3 comprises 11 residues. Between the trimmed V and J ends, which lost 8 bases and 3 bases, there was a span of 7 bases. The CDR3 DNA is TGTGCCAGCGAAGGGGACACTGAAGCTTTCTTT. Its protein product is CASEGDTEAFF.